Listed here are 30 T cell receptor beta chains from one sample, sequenced in a study of cytomegalovirus exposure and HLA in healthy donors (dated by TCRdb to the late 2010s). Receptor amplification or capture employed the immunoSEQ multiplex PCR assay. For the multiplex PCR, a mixture combining 60 forward primers for TCR Vbeta segments and 13 reverse primers for TCR Jbeta segments was used. Not all clones reach the TCRdb copy of this immuneACCESS table, which keeps in-frame sequences only. Checked studies attribute under half of the gap to unresolved V genes and leave the rest unexplained. The sample table contains about 84,000 clones; only one count was recorded for around 80% of them. About 2.7% of the sample is held by the ten biggest clonotypes. Sequencing used PBMCs. These receptors came from a male donor in good health and CMV-seropositive.

The rearrangement joins TRBV7-9 to TRBJ2-5, with 8 bases that match TRBD1. The CDR3 sequence is 15 residues long. Germline values: CDR1 SEHNR, CDR2 FQNEAQ (reference sequence). The trim removed 3 bases at V and 4 bases at J, leaving 7 bases unmatched. The CDR3 reads CASSFAGGARETQYF. DNA for the CDR3: TGTGCCAGCAGCTTTGCAGGGGGCGCGAGAGAGACCCAGTACTTC.

This chain joins TRBV11-3 and TRBJ1-5; the D is unclear. The CDR3 is 14 amino acids. V was cut by 1 base and J by 7 bases, with 11 bases left in between. CDR1 and CDR2 from the germline V gene are SGHNT and YENEEA. The CDR3 loop is CASSLVGQRQPQHF. As DNA, the CDR3 is TGTGCCAGCAGCTTAGTGGGCCAACGACAGCCCCAGCATTTT.

This clone was observed once. The chain recombines TRBV28 with TRBJ2-5, with D unclear. CDR1 is MDHEN, CDR2 SYDVKM, per germline. The length of the CDR3 is 11 residues. V lost 3 bases and J 6 bases, leaving 5 bases between the germline ends. CDR3 DNA: TGTGCCAGCAGTTTGGAGCAGACCCAGTACTTC. It specifies CASSLEQTQYF.

This chain uses TRBV18 with TRBJ2-7; TRBD1 aligns across 9 bases. The CDR3 spans 14 residues. CDR1 and CDR2 from the germline V gene are KGHSH and LQKENI. V gave up 9 bases and J gave up 1 base; unmatched junction bases: 7. CDR3 sequence (DNA): TGTGCCAGTCTCCGGGACAGGGCTTCCTACGAGCAGTACTTC. Amino acids: CASLRDRASYEQYF.

The rearrangement joins TRBV6-5 to TRBJ2-7; 11 bases map to TRBD2. V lost 4 bases and J lost 3; bases outside the gene matches: 2. The CDR3 loop spans 14 amino acids. CDR1 and CDR2 (germline): MNHEY, SVGAGI. This CDR3 reads CASSSTSGSYEQYF. The DNA of the CDR3 is TGTGCCAGCAGTTCAACTAGCGGGAGCTACGAGCAGTACTTC.

The genes are TRBV19 and TRBJ2-5; D unclear. The J call may be faulty, since TRBJ2-7 better matches the DNA end. The CDR3 sequence is 15 residues long. Germline CDR1 and CDR2: LNHDA and SQIVND (reference sequence). CDR3 loop: CASSIARGGSYEQYF. As DNA, the CDR3 is TGTGCCAGTAGTATAGCCCGAGGCGGCAGTTACGAGCAGTACTTC.

On this clone itself: Other DNA sequences in the same sample also yield this CDR3. This sequence joins TRBV7-6 and TRBJ1-1, with a possible D match to TRBD1 (5 bases). V was shortened by 1 base and J by 1 base, with 16 bases between the two germline ends. CDR1 is SGHVS and CDR2 is FNYEAQ in the germline V gene. This CDR3 contains 17 residues. DNA of the CDR3: TGTGCCAGCAGCTTAGGTCGTCTAGGGGCAGGGAACACTGAAGCTTTCTTT. Translated, it gives CASSLGRLGAGNTEAFF.

The V and J genes are TRBV4-1 and TRBJ2-1; 13 bases align to TRBD2. Trimming at V came to 3 bases and at J to 6 bases, leaving 8 bases not matched to a gene. CDR1 is MGHRA, CDR2 YSYEKL, per germline. The length of the CDR3 is 17 residues. The CDR3 is CASSQGLAGLRGNEQFF. The CDR3 DNA reads TGCGCCAGCAGCCAGGGACTAGCGGGACTTCGGGGCAATGAGCAGTTCTTC.

The V gene is TRBV9, the J gene TRBJ2-5; D perhaps matches TRBD2 (5 bases). This CDR3 spans 12 amino acids. Germline CDR1 is SGDLS and CDR2 is YYNGEE. Trimming took 4 bases from V and 9 from J, leaving 13 bases between them. For the CDR3, the DNA is TGTGCCAGCAGCCAGGAGGATGGGTCCCAGTACTTC. It translates to CASSQEDGSQYF.

The chain employs TRBV6-5 and TRBJ2-7; possibly TRBD2 for D (6 bases). V lost 7 bases and J lost 6, with 19 bases in between. The CDR3 spans 14 residues. The germline V gene encodes CDR1 MNHEY and CDR2 SVGAGI. CDR3 sequence reads: CASTTGLPPLEQYF. In DNA form, the CDR3 reads TGTGCCAGCACCACGGGACTTCCCCCACTCGAGCAGTACTTC.

As DNA, the CDR3 is TGCGCCAGCAGTACGAGAAAGACAGGGGACCAAGAGACCCAGTACTTC. Protein: CASSTRKTGDQETQYF. The V and J genes are TRBV10-2 and TRBJ2-5; 8 bases map to TRBD1. This CDR3 comprises 16 residues. Germline V gene lookup returns CDR1 WSHSY and CDR2 SAAADI. The junction had 8 bases not matched to a gene; V was cut back by 5 bases and J by 0 bases.

The chain carries TRBV15 and TRBJ1-4; D uncertain. V lost 6 bases, J lost 8 bases, and 16 bases lay in between. Germline V gene data show CDR1 as LNHNV and CDR2 as YYDKDF (reference sequence). The CDR3 sequence is 14 residues long. The CDR3 nucleotides are TGTGCCACCAGAAAACCAGTAACGGGGGAAAAACTGTTTTTT. Amino acids: CATRKPVTGEKLFF.

The rearrangement uses TRBV7-8 and TRBJ2-3, with 12 nucleotides matching TRBD2. The ends lost 5 bases at V and 1 base at J; junction bases unmatched: 13. The CDR3 sequence is 19 residues long. Germline V gene data show CDR1 as SGHVS and CDR2 as FQNEAQ. The CDR3 here is CASSVRPGLAGSRTDTQYF. The CDR3 DNA reads TGTGCCAGCAGCGTTAGACCTGGACTAGCGGGAAGTCGCACAGATACGCAGTATTTT.

The chain carries TRBV4-3 and TRBJ2-3; TRBD2 aligns across 9 bases. CDR3 size: 16 residues. Germline V gene data show CDR1 as LGHNA and CDR2 as YSLEER. Trimming removed 0 bases from V and 3 bases from J; junction bases left unmatched: 4. The CDR3 DNA is TGCGCCAGCAGCCAAGACGCGGGAGGGCCGACAGATACGCAGTATTTT. Translated, it gives CASSQDAGGPTDTQYF.

The chain is built from TRBV2 and TRBJ2-1; tentatively, D is TRBD2 (6 bases). Trimming cost V 5 bases and J 10 bases, with 21 bases left between them. Germline CDR1 reads SNHLY; CDR2 reads FYNNEI. The CDR3 length is 15 residues. This CDR3 is CASSYPGTSSREQFF. CDR3 DNA sequence: TGTGCCAGCAGTTACCCTGGGACTTCATCTCGGGAGCAGTTCTTC.

Comment on this clone: The germline gene is not matched at one end of the junction; a read error may be the cause. The V gene is TRBV10-3, the J gene TRBJ2-3; 14 bases are shared with TRBD2. This CDR3 has 16 amino acids. Per germline, CDR1 ENHRY and CDR2 SYGVKD. The CDR3 DNA reads as TGTGCCGTCAGGGGGACTAGCGGGGGAGGCACAGATACGCAGTATTTT. This translates into CAVRGTSGGGTDTQYF.

This chain joins TRBV28 and TRBJ2-1; 10 bases are a match to TRBD1. The CDR3 loop spans 16 amino acids. With 5 bases clipped from V and 6 bases from J, the junction kept 10 bases outside the gene matches. The V gene's germline CDR1 is MDHEN and CDR2 SYDVKM. CDR3 protein: CASSLAGTGASNEQFF. CDR3 nucleotide sequence: TGTGCCAGCAGTCTCGCCGGGACAGGGGCTTCCAATGAGCAGTTCTTC.

The chain combines TRBV6-1 with TRBJ2-1, with TRBD2 matching 10 bases. This CDR3 is built from 13 residues. The V gene's germline CDR1 is MNHNS and CDR2 SASEGT. The V and J ends lost 2 bases and 15 bases, in that order; junction bases with no gene match: 7. Written as DNA, the CDR3 is TGTGCCAGCAGTGAATCCCTAGCGGGAGTTCGGTTCTTC. Protein sequence: CASSESLAGVRFF.

This sequence joins TRBV9 and TRBJ2-6, with D possibly being TRBD1 (5 bases). V lost 0 bases, J lost 0 bases, and 13 bases lay in between. The CDR3 is 18 amino acids. The V gene's germline CDR1 is SGDLS and CDR2 YYNGEE. CDR3 residues: CASSVAGHPNSGANVLTF. In DNA form, the CDR3 reads TGTGCCAGCAGCGTAGCCGGACACCCAAACTCTGGGGCCAACGTCCTGACTTTC.

This chain links TRBV5-6 with TRBJ2-7; 7 nucleotides match TRBD1. Unmatched junction bases numbered 5, after V lost 3 bases and J lost 2 bases. Germline V gene lookup returns CDR1 SGHDT and CDR2 YYEEEE. This CDR3 has 14 amino acids. The CDR3 loop is CASSSGQKTYEQYF. As DNA, the CDR3 is TGTGCCAGCAGCTCGGGACAGAAGACCTACGAGCAGTACTTC.

The chain employs TRBV5-1 and TRBJ2-1; D might be TRBD2 (6 bases). This CDR3 region has 14 residues. Deletions cut 5 bases from V and 7 bases from J, with 16 bases between. The germline V gene encodes CDR1 SGHRS and CDR2 YFSETQ. The CDR3: CASRTGASSNEQFF. CDR3 bases: TGCGCCAGCAGGACGGGAGCCAGTTCTAATGAGCAGTTCTTC. Full variable domain (remainder filled in from reference TRBV5-1 and TRBJ2-1): KAGVTQTPRYLIKTRGQQVTLSCSPISGHRSVSWYQQTPGQGLQFLFEYFSETQRNKGNFPGRFSGRQFSNSRSEMNVSTLELGDSALYLCASRTGASSNEQFFGPGTRLTVL.

In this sample, this clone turned up a few times. V usage is TRBV30 and J usage is TRBJ1-4; 7 nucleotides agree with TRBD1. The CDR3 covers 14 residues. After removal of 6 bases from V and 7 bases from J, the junction contained 11 bases not matched to a gene. Germline assignment: CDR1 GTSNPN and CDR2 SVGIG (reference sequence). The CDR3 is CACPLGPGGEKLFF. CDR3 DNA sequence: TGTGCCTGCCCCTTGGGGCCAGGGGGTGAAAAACTGTTTTTT.

The V gene is TRBV11-3, the J gene TRBJ2-3, with D tentatively TRBD2 (5 bases). Between the trimmed V and J ends, which lost 4 bases and 6 bases, there was a span of 14 bases. Per germline, CDR1 SGHNT and CDR2 YENEEA. This CDR3 is 14 amino acids long. The CDR3 loop reads CASSSTPRGDTQYF. DNA for the CDR3: TGTGCCAGCAGCTCTACCCCGAGAGGGGATACGCAGTATTTT. Full variable domain (outside the CDR3, taken from reference TRBV11-3 and TRBJ2-3): EAGVVQSPRYKIIEKKQPVAFWCNPISGHNTLYWYLQNLGQGPELLIRYENEEAVDDSQLPKDRFSAERLKGVDSTLKIQPAELGDSAVYLCASSSTPRGDTQYFGPGTRLTVL.

This clone was found a few times. The chain couples TRBV6-5 to TRBJ1-1; D unclear. The CDR3 sequence is 14 residues long. CDR1 MNHEY and CDR2 SVGAGI come from the germline V gene. Trimming took 0 bases from V and 5 from J, leaving 10 bases between them. The CDR3 here is CASSYSTGWTEAFF. For the CDR3, the DNA is TGTGCCAGCAGTTACTCGACGGGGTGGACTGAAGCTTTCTTT.

This chain joins TRBV28 and TRBJ2-1; 12 bases are a match to TRBD1. The V gene end was trimmed by 3 bases and the J gene end by 12 bases; junction bases not matched to a gene: 9. The CDR3 covers 15 residues. From germline, CDR1 is MDHEN and CDR2 SYDVKM. The CDR3 protein is CASSLGQGALGSQFF. Written as DNA, the CDR3 is TGTGCCAGCAGTTTGGGACAGGGGGCGTTAGGATCGCAGTTCTTC.

The V call is TRBV6-5, the J call TRBJ2-2, with TRBD2 as a possible D gene (6 bases). Trimming shortened V by 9 bases and J by 5 bases, and 7 bases separated the two germline ends. The CDR3 is made up of 11 amino acids. Germline V gives CDR1 MNHEY, CDR2 SVGAGI. The CDR3 nucleotides read TGTGCCAGTGGGGGGACCGGGGAGCTGTTTTTT. Its translation is CASGGTGELFF.

The chain uses TRBV9 and TRBJ2-5; 13 positions match TRBD2. V lost 3 bases to trimming and J lost 4 bases; unmatched junction nucleotides: 6. This CDR3 is 16 amino acids long. The germline V gene encodes CDR1 SGDLS and CDR2 YYNGEE. The chain's CDR3 is CASSAGLAGARETQYF. CDR3 coding DNA: TGTGCCAGCAGCGCCGGACTAGCGGGAGCGAGAGAGACCCAGTACTTC.

This clone was seen just once. The chain combines TRBV9 with TRBJ2-1; TRBD2 agrees at 8 bases. In germline, CDR1 is SGDLS, CDR2 YYNGEE. CDR3 length equals 15 residues. The ends lost 3 bases at V and 5 bases at J; junction bases unmatched: 7. The CDR3 protein is CASSGLSGRNNEQFF. In DNA, the CDR3 is TGTGCCAGCAGCGGGCTCAGCGGGAGAAACAATGAGCAGTTCTTC.

The chain links TRBV7-9 to TRBJ1-1; no firm D call. Trimming took 2 bases from V and 1 from J, leaving 11 bases between them. Per the germline V gene, CDR1 is SEHNR and CDR2 is FQNEAQ (reference sequence). This CDR3 spans 15 amino acids. The CDR3 sequence is CASSLNGPSNTEAFF. The CDR3 DNA follows: TGTGCCAGCAGCTTAAATGGCCCTTCGAACACTGAAGCTTTCTTT.

This clone appeared a single time. The gene calls are TRBV19 and TRBJ1-5; 10 positions agree with TRBD1. V lost 7 bases, J lost 8 bases, and 5 bases stayed unmatched. This CDR3 region has 13 residues. Germline lookup yields CDR1 LNHDA and CDR2 SQIVND (reference sequence). The CDR3 sequence: CASTLTGGEPQHF. In DNA form, the CDR3 reads TGTGCCAGTACCTTGACAGGGGGCGAGCCCCAGCATTTT.